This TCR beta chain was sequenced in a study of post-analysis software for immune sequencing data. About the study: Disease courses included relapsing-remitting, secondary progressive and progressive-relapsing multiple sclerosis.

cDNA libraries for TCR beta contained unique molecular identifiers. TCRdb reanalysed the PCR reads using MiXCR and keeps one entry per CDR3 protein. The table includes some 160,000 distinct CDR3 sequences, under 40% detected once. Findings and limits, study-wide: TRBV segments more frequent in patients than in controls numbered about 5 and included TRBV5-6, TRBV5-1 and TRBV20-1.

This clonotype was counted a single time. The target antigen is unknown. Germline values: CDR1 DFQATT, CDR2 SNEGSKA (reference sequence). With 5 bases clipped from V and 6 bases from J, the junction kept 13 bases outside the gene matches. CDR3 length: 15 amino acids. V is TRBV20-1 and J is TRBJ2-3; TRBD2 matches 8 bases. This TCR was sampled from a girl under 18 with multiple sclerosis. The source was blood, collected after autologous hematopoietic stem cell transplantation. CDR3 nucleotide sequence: TGCAGTGCTCCCACTCCGGGAGGGCCTTGGGATACGCAGTATTTT. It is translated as CSAPTPGGPWDTQYF.